This TCR beta chain derives from a study of breast tumors, draining lymph nodes, adjacent tissues. Whole-study findings and limits: That most tumor T cells come from lymph nodes remained unproven.

A single record per CDR3 protein comes from TCRdb applying MiXCR to the multiplex PCR reads. The sample records around 17,000 distinct CDR3 sequences, 45% being singletons. In regard to this clonotype: The antigen is not known. The junction shows a germline mismatch at one end, possibly a read error.

The TCR was taken from a female donor with breast cancer. Some clones in this sample may be carry-over from other donors' samples. The sample was tumor-adjacent breast tissue.

CDR3 sequence: CSAISSGRNPPQHF. As DNA, the CDR3 is TGCAGTGCTATCAGTTCAGGGCGCAATCCGCCCCAGCATTTT. J is TRBJ1-5 and V is TRBV20-1; possible D gene TRBD1, 5 bases. CDR1 is DFQATT, CDR2 SNEGSKA, per germline (reference sequence). There are 14 residues in the CDR3.